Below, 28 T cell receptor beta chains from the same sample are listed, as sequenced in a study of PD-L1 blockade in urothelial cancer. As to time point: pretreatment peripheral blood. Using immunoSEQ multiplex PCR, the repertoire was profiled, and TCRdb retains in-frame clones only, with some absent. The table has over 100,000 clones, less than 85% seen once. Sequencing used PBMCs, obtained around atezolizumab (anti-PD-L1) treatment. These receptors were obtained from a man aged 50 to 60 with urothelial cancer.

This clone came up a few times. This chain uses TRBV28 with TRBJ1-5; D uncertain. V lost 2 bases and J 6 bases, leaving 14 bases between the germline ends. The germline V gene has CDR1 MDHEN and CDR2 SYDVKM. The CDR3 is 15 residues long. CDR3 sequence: CASSLPIIPGQPQHF. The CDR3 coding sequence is TGTGCCAGCAGTTTACCGATCATACCGGGTCAGCCCCAGCATTTT.

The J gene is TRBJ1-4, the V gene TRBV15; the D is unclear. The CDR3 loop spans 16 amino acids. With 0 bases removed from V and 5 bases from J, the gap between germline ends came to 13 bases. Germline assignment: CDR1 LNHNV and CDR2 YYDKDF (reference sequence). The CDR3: CATSRDLTRRNEKLFF. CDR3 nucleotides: TGTGCCACCAGCAGAGATCTCACCAGGAGGAATGAAAAACTGTTTTTT.

CDR3 residues: CASGSYEKLFF. As DNA, the CDR3 is TGTGCCAGCGGCTCTTATGAAAAACTGTTTTTT. J is TRBJ1-4 and V is TRBV7-9; D gene uncertain. The CDR3 totals 11 residues. The germline V and J ends were trimmed by 8 bases and 6 bases, with 7 bases remaining between them. Germline-derived CDR1 and CDR2 are SEHNR and FQNEAQ (reference sequence).

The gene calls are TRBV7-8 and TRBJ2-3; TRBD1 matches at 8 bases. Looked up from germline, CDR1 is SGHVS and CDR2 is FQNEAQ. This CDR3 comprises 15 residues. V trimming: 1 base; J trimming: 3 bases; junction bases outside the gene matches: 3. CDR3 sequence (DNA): TGTGCCAGCAGCTTAGTACAGGGGGGAACAGATACGCAGTATTTT. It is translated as CASSLVQGGTDTQYF.

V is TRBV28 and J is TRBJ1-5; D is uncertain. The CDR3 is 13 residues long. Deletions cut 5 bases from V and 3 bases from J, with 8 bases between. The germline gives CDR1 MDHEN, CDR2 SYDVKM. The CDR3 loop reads CASSPPPNQPQHF. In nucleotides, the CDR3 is TGTGCCAGCAGTCCCCCTCCCAATCAGCCCCAGCATTTT.

The CDR3 bases are TGTGCCAGCAGCCCTTCGCACTGGGCCCTCGAGCAGTACTTC. It codes for CASSPSHWALEQYF. The chain joins TRBV5-6 to TRBJ2-7, with D uncertain. The ends were cut back, 4 bases at V and 6 bases at J, with 17 bases in the middle. The CDR3 is 14 residues long. Germline V gene lookup returns CDR1 SGHDT and CDR2 YYEEEE.

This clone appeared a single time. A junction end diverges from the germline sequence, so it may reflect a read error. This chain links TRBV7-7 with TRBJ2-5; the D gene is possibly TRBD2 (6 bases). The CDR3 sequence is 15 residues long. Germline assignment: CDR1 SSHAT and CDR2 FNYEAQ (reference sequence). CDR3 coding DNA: TGTGCTAGCAGCTTAGCGGCTGAGGGAAGCGAGACCCAGTACTTC. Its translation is CASSLAAEGSETQYF.

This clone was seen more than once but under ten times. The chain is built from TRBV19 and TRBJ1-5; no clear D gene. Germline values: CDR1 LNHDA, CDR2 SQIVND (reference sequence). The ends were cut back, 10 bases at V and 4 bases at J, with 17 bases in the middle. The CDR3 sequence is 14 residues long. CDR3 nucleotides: TGTGCCACACAAATAGGCGGGAGTAATCAGCCCCAGCATTTT. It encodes CATQIGGSNQPQHF.

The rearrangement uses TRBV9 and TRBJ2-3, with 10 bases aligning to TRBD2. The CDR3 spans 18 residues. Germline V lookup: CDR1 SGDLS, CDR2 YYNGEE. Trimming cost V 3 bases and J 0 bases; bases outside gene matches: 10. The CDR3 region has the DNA TGTGCCAGCAGCGCCCGGGCTAGCGGGAGCCTTAGCACAGATACGCAGTATTTT. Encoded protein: CASSARASGSLSTDTQYF.

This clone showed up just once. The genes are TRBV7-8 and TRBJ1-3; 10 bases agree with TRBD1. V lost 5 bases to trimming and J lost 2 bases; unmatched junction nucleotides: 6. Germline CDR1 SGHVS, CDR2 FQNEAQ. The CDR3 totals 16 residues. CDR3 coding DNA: TGTGCCAGCAGCCCTGCAGGGACAGGGGCTGGAAACACCATATATTTT. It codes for CASSPAGTGAGNTIYF.

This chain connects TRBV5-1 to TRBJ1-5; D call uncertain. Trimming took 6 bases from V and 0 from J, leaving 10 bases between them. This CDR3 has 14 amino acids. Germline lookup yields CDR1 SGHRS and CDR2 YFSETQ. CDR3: CASKQDYSNQPQHF. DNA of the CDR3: TGCGCCAGCAAGCAAGACTATAGCAATCAGCCCCAGCATTTT.

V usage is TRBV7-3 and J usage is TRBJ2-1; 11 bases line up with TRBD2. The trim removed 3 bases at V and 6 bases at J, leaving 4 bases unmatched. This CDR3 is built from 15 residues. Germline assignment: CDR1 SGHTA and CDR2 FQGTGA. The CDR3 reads CASSFLAGGGNEQFF. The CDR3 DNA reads TGTGCCAGCAGCTTCCTAGCGGGAGGCGGCAATGAGCAGTTCTTC.

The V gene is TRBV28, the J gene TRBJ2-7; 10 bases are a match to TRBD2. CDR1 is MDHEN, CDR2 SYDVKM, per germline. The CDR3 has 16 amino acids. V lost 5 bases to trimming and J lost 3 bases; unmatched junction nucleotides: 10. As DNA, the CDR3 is TGTGCCAGCAGTCCCCCTTCTAGCGGGAGTCTCTACGAGCAGTACTTC. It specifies CASSPPSSGSLYEQYF.

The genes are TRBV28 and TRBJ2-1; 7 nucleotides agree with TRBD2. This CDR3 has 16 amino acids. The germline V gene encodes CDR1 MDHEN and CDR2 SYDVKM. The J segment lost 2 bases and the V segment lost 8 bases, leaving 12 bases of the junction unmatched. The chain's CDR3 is CASPPRGRRTYNEQFF. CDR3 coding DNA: TGTGCCAGCCCTCCCCGCGGGAGAAGGACCTACAATGAGCAGTTCTTC.

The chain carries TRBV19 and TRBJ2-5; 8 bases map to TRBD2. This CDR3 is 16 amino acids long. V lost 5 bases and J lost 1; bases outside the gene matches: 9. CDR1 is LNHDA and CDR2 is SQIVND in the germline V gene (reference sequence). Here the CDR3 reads CASSFTSGIVQETQYF. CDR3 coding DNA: TGTGCCAGTAGTTTTACTAGCGGAATTGTCCAAGAGACCCAGTACTTC.

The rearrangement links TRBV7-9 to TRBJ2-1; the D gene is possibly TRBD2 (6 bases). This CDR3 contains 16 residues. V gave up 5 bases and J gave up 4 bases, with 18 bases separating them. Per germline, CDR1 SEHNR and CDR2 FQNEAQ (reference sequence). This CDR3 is CASSEKNGRRYNEQFF. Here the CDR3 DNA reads TGTGCCAGCAGCGAAAAAAACGGGAGAAGGTACAATGAGCAGTTCTTC.

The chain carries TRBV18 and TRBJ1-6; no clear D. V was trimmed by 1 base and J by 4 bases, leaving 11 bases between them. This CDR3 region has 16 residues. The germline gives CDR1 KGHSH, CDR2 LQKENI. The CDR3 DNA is TGTGCCAGCTCACCACAGGGAGTAGGGTATAATTCACCCCTCCACTTT. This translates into CASSPQGVGYNSPLHF. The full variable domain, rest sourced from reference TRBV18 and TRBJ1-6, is NAGVMQNPRHLVRRRGQEARLRCSPMKGHSHVYWYRQLPEEGLKFMVYLQKENIIDESGMPKERFSAEFPKEGPSILRIQQVVRGDSAAYFCASSPQGVGYNSPLHFGNGTRLTVT.

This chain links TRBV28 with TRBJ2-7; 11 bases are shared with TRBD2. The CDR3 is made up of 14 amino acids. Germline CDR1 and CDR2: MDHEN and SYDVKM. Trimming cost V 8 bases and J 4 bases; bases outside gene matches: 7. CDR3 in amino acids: CASLSSGRGYEQYF. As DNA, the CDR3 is TGTGCCAGCCTGAGTAGCGGGAGGGGTTACGAGCAGTACTTC.

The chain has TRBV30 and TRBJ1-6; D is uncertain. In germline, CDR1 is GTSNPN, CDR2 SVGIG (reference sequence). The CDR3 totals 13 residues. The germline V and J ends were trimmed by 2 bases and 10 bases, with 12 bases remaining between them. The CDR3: CAWSNAGESPLHF. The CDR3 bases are TGTGCCTGGAGTAACGCGGGAGAATCACCCCTCCACTTT.

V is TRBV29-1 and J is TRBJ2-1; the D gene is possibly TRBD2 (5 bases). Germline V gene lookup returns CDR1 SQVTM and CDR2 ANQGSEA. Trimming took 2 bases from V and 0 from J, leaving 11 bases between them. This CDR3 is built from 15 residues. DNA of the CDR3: TGCAGCGTTGAATGGAGAGGGAGCTCCTACAATGAGCAGTTCTTC. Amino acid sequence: CSVEWRGSSYNEQFF.

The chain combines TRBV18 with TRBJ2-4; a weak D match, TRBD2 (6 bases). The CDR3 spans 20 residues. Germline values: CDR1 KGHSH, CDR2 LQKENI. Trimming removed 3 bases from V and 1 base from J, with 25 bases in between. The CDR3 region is CASSPLSPTGSQGAKNIQYF. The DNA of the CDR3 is TGTGCCAGCTCACCCCTATCGCCGACCGGGAGCCAGGGTGCCAAAAACATTCAGTACTTC.

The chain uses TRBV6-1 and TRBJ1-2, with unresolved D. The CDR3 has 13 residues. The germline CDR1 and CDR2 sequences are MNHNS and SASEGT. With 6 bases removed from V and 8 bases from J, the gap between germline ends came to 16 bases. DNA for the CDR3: TGTGCCAGCAGCCTCGACCCCCGAGGAGGCTACACCTTC. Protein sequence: CASSLDPRGGYTF.

CDR3 sequence (DNA): TGTGCCAGCAGCTGGAGCGCGCTCAGCTCCTACGAGCAGTACTTC. Translation: CASSWSALSSYEQYF. The chain uses TRBV7-8 and TRBJ2-7; D is undetermined. From germline, CDR1 is SGHVS and CDR2 FQNEAQ. The length of the CDR3 is 15 residues. V was cut by 4 bases and J by 0 bases, with 13 bases left in between.

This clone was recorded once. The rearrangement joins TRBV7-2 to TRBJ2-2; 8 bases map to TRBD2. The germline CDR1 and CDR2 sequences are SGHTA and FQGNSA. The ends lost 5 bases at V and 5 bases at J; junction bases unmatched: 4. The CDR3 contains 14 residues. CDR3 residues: CASSRSGSTGELFF. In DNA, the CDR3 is TGTGCCAGCAGCCGCAGCGGGAGTACCGGGGAGCTGTTTTTT. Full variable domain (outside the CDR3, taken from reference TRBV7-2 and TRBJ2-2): GAGVSQSPSNKVTEKGKDVELRCDPISGHTALYWYRQSLGQGLEFLIYFQGNSAPDKSGLPSDRFSAERTGGSVSTLTIQRTQQEDSAVYLCASSRSGSTGELFFGEGSRLTVL.

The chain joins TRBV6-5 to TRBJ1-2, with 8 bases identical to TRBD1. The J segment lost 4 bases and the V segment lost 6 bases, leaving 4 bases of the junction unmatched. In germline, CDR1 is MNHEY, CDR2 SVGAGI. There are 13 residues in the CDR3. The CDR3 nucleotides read TGTGCCAGCAGGCCCGGACAGGGCTATGGCTACACCTTC. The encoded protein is CASRPGQGYGYTF.

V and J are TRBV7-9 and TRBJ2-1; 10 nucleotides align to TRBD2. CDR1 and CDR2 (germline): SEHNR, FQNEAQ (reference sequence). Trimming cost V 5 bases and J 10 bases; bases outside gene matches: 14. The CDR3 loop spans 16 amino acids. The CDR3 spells CASSPQYRGLAEEQFF. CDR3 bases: TGTGCCAGCAGCCCCCAGTACCGTGGACTAGCGGAGGAGCAGTTCTTC.

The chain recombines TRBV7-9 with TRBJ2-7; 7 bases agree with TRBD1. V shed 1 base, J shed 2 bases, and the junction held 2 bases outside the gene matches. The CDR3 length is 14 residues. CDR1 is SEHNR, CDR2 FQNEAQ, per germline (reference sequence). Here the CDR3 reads CASSLGQGAYEQYF. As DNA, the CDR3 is TGTGCCAGCAGCTTAGGGCAGGGGGCCTACGAGCAGTACTTC.

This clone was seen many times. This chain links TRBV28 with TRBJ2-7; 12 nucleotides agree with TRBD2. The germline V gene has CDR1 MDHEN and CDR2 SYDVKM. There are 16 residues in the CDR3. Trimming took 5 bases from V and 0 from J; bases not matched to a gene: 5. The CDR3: CASSLPTSGSSYEQYF. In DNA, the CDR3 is TGTGCCAGCAGTCTCCCGACTAGCGGGAGCTCCTACGAGCAGTACTTC.